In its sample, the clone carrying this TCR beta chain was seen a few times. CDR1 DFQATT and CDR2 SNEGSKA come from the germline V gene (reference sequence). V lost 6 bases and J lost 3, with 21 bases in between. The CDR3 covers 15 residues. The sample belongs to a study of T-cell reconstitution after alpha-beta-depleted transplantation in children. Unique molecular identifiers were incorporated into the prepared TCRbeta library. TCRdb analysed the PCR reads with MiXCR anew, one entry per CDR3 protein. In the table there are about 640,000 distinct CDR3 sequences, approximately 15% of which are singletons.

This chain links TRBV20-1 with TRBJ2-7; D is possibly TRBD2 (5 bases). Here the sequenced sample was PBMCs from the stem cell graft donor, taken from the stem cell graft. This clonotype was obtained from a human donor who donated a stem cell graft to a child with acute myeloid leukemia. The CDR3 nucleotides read TGCAGTGCCCTCGGGTCGGGATCCGCAGACTACGAGCAGTACTTC. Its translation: CSALGSGSADYEQYF.